The 27 T cell receptor beta chains listed next were all sequenced from one sample in a study of T cells in Graves' hyperthyroidism and ophthalmopathy. TCR beta CDR3 regions were amplified from RNA. The HTBI set primed first-round TCR CDR3 RT-PCR. MiXCR, run by TCRdb on the multiplex PCR reads, gives a single entry per CDR3 protein. The sample gives 550,000 to 700,000 distinct CDR3 sequences, roughly 14% of which show up once; 4.3% is in the top ten. Input material: blood. These receptors all stem from a woman in her thirties or forties with Graves' ophthalmopathy.

This clonotype was detected a few times. The V gene is TRBV28, the J gene TRBJ2-4, with D possibly matching TRBD2 (6 bases). Germline CDR1 MDHEN, CDR2 SYDVKM. Trimming took off 5 bases at V and 13 bases at J, with 18 bases between the two ends. The CDR3 sequence is 13 residues long. CDR3 sequence: CASSENAGNQQYF. As DNA, the CDR3 is TGTGCCAGCAGTGAAAACGCGGGAAACCAACAGTACTTC. Looking up the rest from reference TRBV28 and TRBJ2-4 gives the full variable domain: DVKVTQSSRYLVKRTGEKVFLECVQDMDHENMFWYRQDPGLGLRLIYFSYDVKMKEKGDIPEGYSVSREKKERFSLILESASTNQTSMYLCASSENAGNQQYFGAGTRLSVL.

Ten or more counts support this clonotype. The V gene is TRBV28, the J gene TRBJ2-7; no definite D call. Germline values: CDR1 MDHEN, CDR2 SYDVKM. With 7 bases removed from V and 5 bases from J, the gap between germline ends came to 21 bases. The CDR3 is made up of 15 amino acids. The CDR3 DNA follows: TGTGCCAGCACCTCCTTGGGCGCAGAGTCAGACGAGCAGTACTTC. Protein sequence: CASTSLGAESDEQYF. The complete variable domain, with remaining parts taken from reference TRBV28 and TRBJ2-7, reads DVKVTQSSRYLVKRTGEKVFLECVQDMDHENMFWYRQDPGLGLRLIYFSYDVKMKEKGDIPEGYSVSREKKERFSLILESASTNQTSMYLCASTSLGAESDEQYFGPGTRLTVT.

This clonotype was picked up many times. The rearrangement uses TRBV27 and TRBJ2-7, with TRBD2 matching 10 bases. With 6 bases clipped from V and 4 bases from J, the junction kept 6 bases outside the gene matches. This CDR3 contains 14 residues. Germline lookup yields CDR1 MNHEY and CDR2 SMNVEV (reference sequence). The CDR3 sequence is CASRLAGARYEQYF. CDR3 nucleotides: TGTGCCAGCAGGCTAGCGGGAGCGAGGTACGAGCAGTACTTC.

This clonotype was recorded many times. V gene TRBV12-3 or TRBV12-4 combines with J gene TRBJ1-1; no definite D call. Between the trimmed V and J ends, which lost 5 bases and 7 bases, there was a span of 8 bases. The length of the CDR3 is 11 residues. In nucleotides, the CDR3 is TGTGCCAGCAGTGGAGTAGATGAAGCTTTCTTT. Amino acids: CASSGVDEAFF.

This clonotype has a count of ten or more. This chain uses TRBV28 with TRBJ2-7; D gene uncertain. The V gene's germline CDR1 is MDHEN and CDR2 SYDVKM. V lost 7 bases to trimming and J lost 3 bases, with 10 bases between them. This CDR3 contains 12 residues. The CDR3 nucleotides are TGTGCCAGCACTTCAGAGCGCTACGAGCAGTACTTC. Translation gives CASTSERYEQYF.

This clonotype occurred many times. The chain links TRBV12-5 to TRBJ1-5; D is unclear. The CDR3 runs to 13 residues. V lost 6 bases and J 5 bases, leaving 11 bases between the germline ends. CDR1 and CDR2 from the germline V gene are LGHNT and FRNRAP. The CDR3 reads CASGLGTDQPQHF. CDR3 DNA: TGTGCTAGTGGCCTTGGTACCGATCAGCCCCAGCATTTT.

This clonotype was seen ten or more times. The chain carries TRBV15 and TRBJ2-2, with D perhaps matching TRBD1 or TRBD2 (5 bases each). Germline loops: CDR1 LNHNV, CDR2 YYDKDF (reference sequence). V lost 8 bases, J lost 0 bases, and 10 bases lay in between. The CDR3 runs 14 residues. The DNA of the CDR3 is TGTGCCACCCGTCCGGGACCGAACACCGGGGAGCTGTTTTTT. Translation gives CATRPGPNTGELFF.

This clonotype has at least ten counts. This chain links TRBV20-1 with TRBJ1-5, with D possibly being TRBD1 (5 bases). Trimming took off 6 bases at V and 0 bases at J, with 15 bases between the two ends. CDR1 is DFQATT, CDR2 SNEGSKA, per germline (reference sequence). This CDR3 spans 15 amino acids. CDR3 nucleotide sequence: TGCAGTGCATCCGGGGCAACGTATAGCAATCAGCCCCAGCATTTT. This encodes CSASGATYSNQPQHF.

The chain has TRBV28 and TRBJ2-7, with a tentative D call TRBD2 (5 bases). The CDR3 covers 12 residues. Germline assignment: CDR1 MDHEN and CDR2 SYDVKM. Between the trimmed V and J ends, which lost 2 bases and 10 bases, there was a span of 12 bases. DNA of the CDR3: TGTGCCAGCAGTTTACCGGGGAAAAGACAGTACTTC. Translation gives CASSLPGKRQYF.

This clonotype was seen only a few times. The V call is TRBV29-1, the J call TRBJ1-2, with 9 bases lining up with TRBD1. The CDR3 is 12 residues long. Germline V lookup: CDR1 SQVTM, CDR2 ANQGSEA. V lost 8 bases, J lost 8 bases, and 9 bases stayed unmatched. Here the CDR3 reads CSLDTGGHGYTF. The CDR3 DNA sequence: TGCAGCTTGGATACAGGGGGCCACGGCTACACCTTC.

There are many counts of this clonotype. The rearrangement joins TRBV29-1 to TRBJ1-2, with D unclear. The CDR3 contains 14 residues. Trimming took 1 base from V and 0 from J, leaving 9 bases between them. CDR1 is SQVTM and CDR2 is ANQGSEA in the germline V gene. CDR3 region: CSVEAQSSNYGYTF. The DNA for the CDR3 is TGCAGCGTTGAAGCCCAAAGCTCTAACTATGGCTACACCTTC.

This clonotype has at least ten counts. J is TRBJ2-7 and V is TRBV27; the match to TRBD1 covers 8 bases. Trimming cost V 6 bases and J 3 bases; bases outside gene matches: 4. The CDR3 runs to 13 residues. The V gene's germline CDR1 is MNHEY and CDR2 SMNVEV (reference sequence). CDR3 in amino acids: CASRDRESYEQYF. CDR3 nucleotides: TGTGCCAGCAGGGACAGGGAAAGCTACGAGCAGTACTTC.

This clonotype was picked up many times. The chain links TRBV7-2 to TRBJ2-7; D might be TRBD2 (6 bases). The CDR3 runs 16 residues. V was shortened by 5 bases and J by 5 bases, with 22 bases between the two germline ends. Germline V lookup: CDR1 SGHTA, CDR2 FQGNSA. Written as DNA, the CDR3 is TGTGCCAGCAGCGCAACGGCGCGGGGTGTAAACCACGAGCAGTACTTC. This gives the protein CASSATARGVNHEQYF.

This clonotype was seen many times. For the CDR3, the DNA is TGCAGTGCTAGTATCCCTCTGGAGACCCAGTACTTC. Its protein is CSASIPLETQYF. The chain uses TRBV20-1 and TRBJ2-5, with D hard to call. V dropped 3 bases and J dropped 5 bases, with 10 bases sitting between them. CDR1 is DFQATT and CDR2 is SNEGSKA in the germline V gene (reference sequence). This CDR3 has 12 amino acids.

V and J are TRBV6-2 or TRBV6-3 and TRBJ2-7; TRBD2 matches 10 bases. The ends lost 7 bases at V and 6 bases at J; junction bases unmatched: 9. From germline, CDR1 is MNHEY and CDR2 SVGEGT. The length of the CDR3 is 14 residues. The DNA for the CDR3 is TGTGCCAGCACCAACCGGCTAGCGGGAGTCGAGCAGTACTTC. Translation gives CASTNRLAGVEQYF.

This clonotype was seen a few times. The V and J genes are TRBV5-1 and TRBJ2-2, with TRBD1 identical over 8 bases. The germline gives CDR1 SGHRS, CDR2 YFSETQ. Trimming took 4 bases from V and 3 from J; bases not matched to a gene: 2. CDR3 length equals 14 residues. In DNA form, the CDR3 reads TGCGCCAGCAGCATACAGGGGGACACCGGGGAGCTGTTTTTT. Protein sequence: CASSIQGDTGELFF. The full variable domain, rest sourced from reference TRBV5-1 and TRBJ2-2, is KAGVTQTPRYLIKTRGQQVTLSCSPISGHRSVSWYQQTPGQGLQFLFEYFSETQRNKGNFPGRFSGRQFSNSRSEMNVSTLELGDSALYLCASSIQGDTGELFFGEGSRLTVL.

This clonotype was detected many times. The chain carries TRBV6-1 and TRBJ2-5; TRBD2 matches at 13 bases. The trim removed 6 bases at V and 6 bases at J, leaving 7 bases unmatched. The CDR3 is 15 residues long. Germline V gene lookup returns CDR1 MNHNS and CDR2 SASEGT. The CDR3 reads CASSDATSGRKTQYF. Written as DNA, the CDR3 is TGTGCCAGCAGCGACGCGACTAGCGGGAGGAAGACCCAGTACTTC.

This clonotype was picked up many times. The chain recombines TRBV19 with TRBJ2-2, with D uncertain. This CDR3 has 14 residues. Trimming removed 9 bases at V and 0 bases at J, with 11 bases between. Germline-derived CDR1 and CDR2 are LNHDA and SQIVND (reference sequence). CDR3 region: CASYSGANTGELFF. Written as DNA, the CDR3 is TGTGCCAGCTATTCGGGCGCGAACACCGGGGAGCTGTTTTTT.

The table lists this clonotype with many counts. This chain uses TRBV28 with TRBJ2-7; TRBD2 agrees at 9 bases. Germline CDR1 is MDHEN and CDR2 is SYDVKM. With 5 bases clipped from V and 2 bases from J, the junction kept 10 bases outside the gene matches. CDR3 size: 16 residues. CDR3 amino acids: CASSAAGGGDPYEQYF. In DNA, the CDR3 is TGTGCCAGCAGTGCGGCGGGGGGGGGCGATCCCTACGAGCAGTACTTC.

This clonotype was picked up a small number of times. This sequence joins TRBV7-2 and TRBJ2-5, with TRBD2 identical over 9 bases. The trim removed 5 bases at V and 2 bases at J, leaving 3 bases unmatched. The germline V gene encodes CDR1 SGHTA and CDR2 FQGNSA. This CDR3 is built from 14 residues. As DNA, the CDR3 is TGTGCCAGCAGCACCGGACTAGCGCAAGAGACCCAGTACTTC. Residues: CASSTGLAQETQYF. Based on the CDR3 plus reference TRBV7-2 and TRBJ2-5, the full variable domain is GAGVSQSPSNKVTEKGKDVELRCDPISGHTALYWYRQSLGQGLEFLIYFQGNSAPDKSGLPSDRFSAERTGGSVSTLTIQRTQQEDSAVYLCASSTGLAQETQYFGPGTRLLVL.

This chain uses TRBV6-1 with TRBJ1-5, with 11 positions matching TRBD1. CDR1 MNHNS and CDR2 SASEGT come from the germline V gene. With V trimmed by 4 bases and J by 6 bases, 5 bases remained unmatched. CDR3 length: 15 residues. The CDR3 is CASSGPGQGGQPQHF. The CDR3, as DNA: TGTGCCAGCAGTGGTCCGGGACAGGGGGGTCAGCCCCAGCATTTT.

This clonotype was seen repeatedly, ten times or more. The CDR3: CASSFELPRSTDTQYF. The DNA of the CDR3 is TGTGCCAGCAGTTTTGAACTCCCACGTAGCACAGATACGCAGTATTTT. The chain recombines TRBV28 with TRBJ2-3; the D is unclear. The CDR3 contains 16 residues. CDR1 and CDR2 from the germline V gene are MDHEN and SYDVKM. V gave up 3 bases and J gave up 0 bases, with 13 bases separating them.

The V call is TRBV29-1, the J call TRBJ2-7, with a tentative D call TRBD1 (6 bases). Germline V lookup: CDR1 SQVTM, CDR2 ANQGSEA. CDR3 length equals 13 residues. The V and J ends lost 7 bases and 4 bases respectively, with 17 bases between them. CDR3 amino acids: CSGIGQGSYEQYF. The CDR3 region has the DNA TGCAGCGGTATAGGGCAGGGGTCATACGAGCAGTACTTC.

The sample holds many counts of this clonotype. The gene calls are TRBV19 and TRBJ2-7; tentative D call: TRBD2 (6 bases). Germline CDR1 LNHDA, CDR2 SQIVND (reference sequence). Trimming stripped 2 bases from V and 6 bases from J, with 14 bases between. The CDR3 is 14 amino acids. The CDR3 reads CASSIKGGVGEQYF. DNA for the CDR3: TGTGCCAGTAGTATAAAAGGAGGGGTGGGCGAGCAGTACTTC.

This clonotype has a count of ten or more. This rearrangement joins TRBV6-2 or TRBV6-3 to TRBJ1-1, with D unclear. Trimming removed 0 bases from V and 8 bases from J, with 10 bases in between. CDR3 length equals 13 residues. Germline V gives CDR1 MNHEY, CDR2 SVGEGT. DNA for the CDR3: TGTGCCAGCAGTTACTCAATGGACGGGGAAGCTTTCTTT. Translating it yields CASSYSMDGEAFF.

This clonotype showed up many times. The genes are TRBV27 and TRBJ2-7, with 8 bases aligning to TRBD2. The CDR3 extends over 15 amino acids. V gave up 5 bases and J gave up 2 bases; unmatched junction bases: 8. The germline V gene encodes CDR1 MNHEY and CDR2 SMNVEV (reference sequence). CDR3 sequence (DNA): TGTGCCAGCAGTCCCACTAGCGGATCAACCTACGAGCAGTACTTC. This encodes CASSPTSGSTYEQYF.

This clonotype has a count of ten or more. V is TRBV15 and J is TRBJ1-3; D perhaps matches TRBD1 (5 bases). Germline V gene data show CDR1 as LNHNV and CDR2 as YYDKDF (reference sequence). The CDR3 length is 18 residues. The V end was cut by 1 base, the J end by 1 base, with 17 bases between. CDR3 loop: CATSRVEDSYQSGNTIYF. Here the CDR3 DNA reads TGTGCCACCAGCAGAGTCGAAGACAGCTACCAATCTGGAAACACCATATATTTT.